Shown below are 27 T cell receptor beta chains from a single sample sequenced in a study of T cell changes during pregnancy in multiple sclerosis. TCRdb keeps only in-frame clones here, not all; method: immunoSEQ multiplex PCR. Found here are 30,000 to 45,000 clones, roughly 90% of them singletons; the top ten hold around 11%. The sample consisted of CD8+ T cells from peripheral blood mononuclear cells, taken in the third trimester of pregnancy. These receptors were taken from a female donor with multiple sclerosis, enrolled in a pregnancy study.

J is TRBJ1-6 and V is TRBV4-3; TRBD1 agrees at 9 bases. J gave up 6 bases and V 3 bases, and 3 bases lay outside the gene matches. Germline V gives CDR1 LGHNA, CDR2 YSLEER. The CDR3 is 15 residues long. CDR3 residues: CASSHLTGGNSPLHF. The CDR3 nucleotides read TGCGCCAGCAGCCACCTGACAGGGGGTAATTCACCCCTCCACTTT.

The rearrangement links TRBV27 to TRBJ2-7; TRBD2 agrees at 8 bases. In germline, CDR1 is MNHEY, CDR2 SMNVEV (reference sequence). This CDR3 contains 15 residues. The ends lost 5 bases at V and 4 bases at J; junction bases unmatched: 10. CDR3 in amino acids: CASSPSGTRTYEQYF. Written as DNA, the CDR3 is TGTGCCAGCAGTCCCTCCGGGACTAGGACTTACGAGCAGTACTTC.

The chain couples TRBV19 to TRBJ1-5; D uncertain. CDR1 LNHDA and CDR2 SQIVND come from the germline V gene (reference sequence). V lost 3 bases and J 0 bases, leaving 9 bases between the germline ends. This CDR3 contains 15 residues. The CDR3 sequence is CASSMILYSNQPQHF. The CDR3 DNA reads as TGTGCCAGTAGTATGATACTGTATAGCAATCAGCCCCAGCATTTT.

This clone has more than one count but fewer than ten. V and J are TRBV7-9 and TRBJ1-2; TRBD1 matches at 9 bases. Germline CDR1 reads SEHNR; CDR2 reads FQNEAQ (reference sequence). CDR3 length equals 13 residues. With 4 bases clipped from V and 7 bases from J, the junction kept 4 bases outside the gene matches. As DNA, the CDR3 is TGTGCCAGCAGCTCCACAGGGGGCCGTGGCTACACCTTC. Protein sequence: CASSSTGGRGYTF.

The CDR3 is CASGRWEDSGANYGYTF. The CDR3 DNA reads as TGTGCCAGCGGTAGATGGGAAGACAGCGGGGCTAACTATGGCTACACCTTC. The chain links TRBV25-1 to TRBJ1-2; tentatively, D is TRBD1 (5 bases). The CDR3 is 17 amino acids. V was trimmed by 8 bases and J by 0 bases, leaving 22 bases between them. CDR1 is MGHDK and CDR2 is SYGVNS in the germline V gene.

Only a few counts were recorded for this clone. V and J are TRBV6-1 and TRBJ2-1; the D gene is possibly TRBD2 (7 bases). Trimming stripped 6 bases from V and 9 bases from J, with 18 bases between. Germline V lookup: CDR1 MNHNS, CDR2 SASEGT. The CDR3 loop spans 14 amino acids. This CDR3 reads CASRPRGAISEQFF. In DNA, the CDR3 is TGTGCCAGCAGACCCCGGGGGGCGATTTCTGAGCAGTTCTTC.

The chain has TRBV30 and TRBJ2-6; D may be TRBD1 (6 bases). The ends were cut back, 4 bases at V and 0 bases at J, with 13 bases in the middle. Germline V gene data show CDR1 as GTSNPN and CDR2 as SVGIG (reference sequence). CDR3 length: 16 amino acids. CDR3 protein: CAWTGAPVSGANVLTF. In DNA form, the CDR3 reads TGTGCCTGGACAGGGGCGCCAGTCTCTGGGGCCAACGTCCTGACTTTC.

This chain connects TRBV6-1 to TRBJ1-3, with a tentative D call TRBD1 (6 bases). The CDR3 length is 15 residues. V dropped 2 bases and J dropped 4 bases, with 12 bases sitting between them. In germline, CDR1 is MNHNS, CDR2 SASEGT. The CDR3 loop reads CASSEYQGSGNTIYF. The CDR3 DNA sequence: TGTGCCAGCAGTGAATACCAGGGGTCGGGAAACACCATATATTTT.

The J gene is TRBJ2-3, the V gene TRBV5-1, with TRBD2 matching 9 bases. The CDR3 sequence is 16 residues long. Trimming cost V 3 bases and J 1 base; bases outside gene matches: 6. Germline loops: CDR1 SGHRS, CDR2 YFSETQ. CDR3 sequence reads: CASSSGTSQGTDTQYF. The CDR3, as DNA: TGCGCCAGCAGCTCGGGGACTAGCCAGGGCACAGATACGCAGTATTTT. Full variable domain (rest looked up from reference TRBV5-1 and TRBJ2-3): KAGVTQTPRYLIKTRGQQVTLSCSPISGHRSVSWYQQTPGQGLQFLFEYFSETQRNKGNFPGRFSGRQFSNSRSEMNVSTLELGDSALYLCASSSGTSQGTDTQYFGPGTRLTVL.

The chain carries TRBV6-1 and TRBJ1-2, with unresolved D. The CDR3 sequence is 16 residues long. The germline gives CDR1 MNHNS, CDR2 SASEGT. V was trimmed by 2 bases and J by 0 bases, leaving 13 bases between them. The CDR3 spells CASSEFLSTTNYGYTF. CDR3 coding DNA: TGTGCCAGCAGTGAATTTCTTTCAACTACTAACTATGGCTACACCTTC.

The chain recombines TRBV6-1 with TRBJ1-2, with TRBD1 matching over 7 bases. Trimming removed 6 bases from V and 7 bases from J; junction bases left unmatched: 11. The germline gives CDR1 MNHNS, CDR2 SASEGT. This CDR3 is 14 amino acids long. The CDR3 here is CASSPGTEGSGYTF. The CDR3 nucleotides are TGTGCCAGCAGCCCCGGGACAGAAGGCTCTGGCTACACCTTC.

The chain combines TRBV5-4 with TRBJ2-3; 9 bases match TRBD2. This CDR3 has 14 amino acids. V shed 3 bases, J shed 3 bases, and the junction held 2 bases outside the gene matches. In germline, CDR1 is SGHNT, CDR2 YYREEE (reference sequence). The CDR3 DNA reads as TGTGCCAGCAGCTACAGCGGGAGGACAGATACGCAGTATTTT. Protein: CASSYSGRTDTQYF.

CDR3 bases: TGTGCCAGCAGCTCGGGACAGGGGAAAGAGACCCAGTACTTC. Protein sequence: CASSSGQGKETQYF. The chain combines TRBV5-6 with TRBJ2-5; 10 bases align to TRBD1. The CDR3 spans 14 residues. The V gene's germline CDR1 is SGHDT and CDR2 YYEEEE. J gave up 3 bases and V 3 bases, and 2 bases lay outside the gene matches.

This chain joins TRBV11-2 and TRBJ1-1; the D gene is possibly TRBD1 (6 bases). The CDR3 has 15 amino acids. The V and J ends lost 5 bases and 4 bases respectively, with 17 bases between them. Germline CDR1 SGHAT, CDR2 FQNNGV. The CDR3 reads CASSTSRGLGTEAFF. CDR3 bases: TGTGCCAGCAGCACCTCGAGGGGGTTGGGCACTGAAGCTTTCTTT.

The J gene is TRBJ2-6, the V gene TRBV7-2; D unresolved. The CDR3 consists of 15 residues. Germline V gene data show CDR1 as SGHTA and CDR2 as FQGNSA. Trimming pared 1 base from V and 1 base from J, leaving 5 bases between. CDR3 residues: CASSLDLSGANVLTF. The CDR3 DNA sequence: TGTGCCAGCAGCTTAGATCTGTCTGGGGCCAACGTCCTGACTTTC.

The chain carries TRBV7-9 and TRBJ2-5, with TRBD1 as a possible D gene (5 bases). The germline V gene has CDR1 SEHNR and CDR2 FQNEAQ (reference sequence). V lost 3 bases and J lost 0, with 17 bases in between. The CDR3 has 17 residues. In nucleotides, the CDR3 is TGTGCCAGCAGCTTGGGAAGGGCAGGGCGGTACCAAGAGACCCAGTACTTC. This translates into CASSLGRAGRYQETQYF.

The V call is TRBV15, the J call TRBJ2-2, with a tentative D call TRBD2 (6 bases). Germline-derived CDR1 and CDR2 are LNHNV and YYDKDF (reference sequence). V lost 0 bases and J lost 4, with 15 bases in between. The CDR3 length is 17 residues. CDR3 DNA: TGTGCCACCAGCAGAGAGAGGGGAGGCACCCTCACCGGGGAGCTGTTTTTT. It encodes CATSRERGGTLTGELFF.

This clone was observed a handful of times. This chain joins TRBV10-2 and TRBJ1-1; D gene ambiguous. CDR1 WSHSY and CDR2 SAAADI come from the germline V gene. Trimming removed 4 bases at V and 5 bases at J, with 14 bases between. The CDR3 loop spans 14 amino acids. The CDR3 here is CASSVRGSVTEAFF. Here the CDR3 DNA reads TGCGCCAGCAGTGTAAGAGGGTCGGTTACTGAAGCTTTCTTT.

V usage is TRBV27 and J usage is TRBJ2-5; 12 positions match TRBD2. Germline V gene lookup returns CDR1 MNHEY and CDR2 SMNVEV (reference sequence). This CDR3 has 17 amino acids. After removal of 4 bases from V and 4 bases from J, the junction contained 10 bases not matched to a gene. This chain's CDR3 is CASSYWTSGDQVETQYF. The CDR3 nucleotides are TGTGCCAGCAGTTATTGGACTAGCGGGGACCAAGTAGAGACCCAGTACTTC.

This chain uses TRBV25-1 with TRBJ2-7, with 12 positions matching TRBD2. CDR1 MGHDK and CDR2 SYGVNS come from the germline V gene. V lost 8 bases, J lost 9 bases, and 8 bases stayed unmatched. The CDR3 length is 13 residues. The CDR3, as DNA: TGTGCCAGCGGGACTAGCGGGCACATGGGGCAGTACTTC. The encoded protein is CASGTSGHMGQYF.

The V gene is TRBV5-4, the J gene TRBJ2-7; a weak D match, TRBD2 (5 bases). CDR1 is SGHNT and CDR2 is YYREEE in the germline V gene (reference sequence). This CDR3 comprises 14 residues. The germline V and J ends were trimmed by 4 bases and 3 bases, with 14 bases remaining between them. CDR3 residues: CASSHSPRVYEQYF. CDR3 coding DNA: TGTGCCAGCAGCCACTCCCCGAGGGTCTACGAGCAGTACTTC.

This chain uses TRBV19 with TRBJ1-2; no firm D call. Between the trimmed V and J ends, which lost 3 bases and 3 bases, there was a span of 11 bases. CDR3 length: 14 amino acids. The germline V gene has CDR1 LNHDA and CDR2 SQIVND (reference sequence). The CDR3 sequence is CASSMMGLDYGYTF. The CDR3 DNA reads TGTGCCAGTAGTATGATGGGCCTTGACTATGGCTACACCTTC.

The chain uses TRBV9 and TRBJ2-5; D is possibly TRBD2 (6 bases). V dropped 4 bases and J dropped 4 bases, with 17 bases sitting between them. Germline V CDR1 and CDR2: SGDLS, YYNGEE. The CDR3 consists of 15 residues. The CDR3 DNA is TGTGCCAGCAGCCCCCTCCCGGGGGATCGAGAGACCCAGTACTTC. Protein sequence: CASSPLPGDRETQYF.

The chain has TRBV18 and TRBJ2-5, with D possibly matching TRBD2 (5 bases). The CDR3 is 17 amino acids. V was cut by 0 bases and J by 3 bases, with 17 bases left in between. Germline CDR1 KGHSH, CDR2 LQKENI. The CDR3 DNA follows: TGTGCCAGCTCACCACCGGGTCGGGGAGAAAACAAAGAGACCCAGTACTTC. Residues: CASSPPGRGENKETQYF.

The rearrangement links TRBV4-1 to TRBJ2-1, with a possible D match to TRBD2 (6 bases). This CDR3 spans 17 amino acids. CDR1 MGHRA and CDR2 YSYEKL come from the germline V gene. The V gene lost 4 bases and the J gene lost 5 bases, with 21 bases spanning the gap. The CDR3 DNA sequence: TGCGCCAGCAGCCCGACGACCGGGACTGAGCTCGACAATGAGCAGTTCTTC. Encoded protein: CASSPTTGTELDNEQFF.

This clone was found once. The V call is TRBV27, the J call TRBJ2-7; a weak D match, TRBD2 (6 bases). The germline V gene encodes CDR1 MNHEY and CDR2 SMNVEV (reference sequence). This CDR3 has 14 amino acids. The V end was cut by 7 bases, the J end by 2 bases, with 15 bases between. The CDR3 spells CASNRAGATYEQYF. CDR3 DNA: TGTGCCAGCAACAGAGCGGGCGCAACCTACGAGCAGTACTTC.

The chain's CDR3 is CASSGHLGEQFF. CDR3 DNA sequence: TGTGCCAGCAGTGGACACCTCGGTGAGCAGTTCTTC. V and J are TRBV6-1 and TRBJ2-1; no reliable D call. Trimming stripped 4 bases from V and 9 bases from J, with 10 bases between. The CDR3 totals 12 residues. Germline V gives CDR1 MNHNS, CDR2 SASEGT.